This TCR beta chain was sequenced in a study of T cell repertoires in cytomegalovirus infection. From the reads, TCRdb called clonotypes with MiXCR, one entry per CDR3 protein. The table has more than 650,000 distinct CDR3 sequences, less than 40% seen once. CDR3 size: 17 residues. Germline values: CDR1 MDHEN, CDR2 SYDVKM. Unmatched junction bases numbered 8, after V lost 3 bases and J lost 0 bases. The clonotype was recovered from a human donor in good health (CMV status not recorded). Some clones in this sample may be carry-over from other donors' samples. What was sequenced was PBMCs. The chain combines TRBV28 with TRBJ1-5, with TRBD1 matching 7 bases. Written as DNA, the CDR3 is TGTGCCAGCAGTTTCCCACAGGGGTTGTATAGCAATCAGCCCCAGCATTTT. Translating it yields CASSFPQGLYSNQPQHF.